The 31 T cell receptor beta chains below were found in one sample sequenced in a study of T cells in Graves' hyperthyroidism and ophthalmopathy. RNA transcripts yielded amplified TCR beta CDR3 regions. Carried out on the TCR CDR3, a first-round RT-PCR used the HTBI primer set. MiXCR was run by TCRdb on the multiplex PCR reads, yielding one entry per CDR3 protein. The sample contains 550,000 to 600,000 distinct CDR3 sequences, 14% of which appear only once. The sequenced sample consisted of blood. These receptors were collected from a woman aged 18-29 years with Graves' ophthalmopathy.

This rearrangement joins TRBV5-8 to TRBJ2-7; 11 nucleotides agree with TRBD2. V lost 4 bases to trimming and J lost 3 bases; unmatched junction nucleotides: 9. CDR3 size: 16 residues. Germline lookup yields CDR1 SGHTS and CDR2 YDEGEE. This chain's CDR3 is CASSRPGLAANYEQYF. The CDR3 DNA follows: TGTGCCAGCAGCCGGCCGGGACTAGCGGCAAACTACGAGCAGTACTTC.

The V and J genes are TRBV3-1 and TRBJ2-1; 10 nucleotides line up with TRBD2. The V gene end was trimmed by 3 bases and the J gene end by 0 bases; junction bases not matched to a gene: 2. This CDR3 spans 16 amino acids. Germline assignment: CDR1 LGHDT and CDR2 YNNKEL (reference sequence). The DNA of the CDR3 is TGTGCCAGCAGCCACTCTAGCGGGAGCTCCTACAATGAGCAGTTCTTC. Translation: CASSHSSGSSYNEQFF.

This clonotype was detected only a few times. V and J are TRBV7-3 and TRBJ2-5, with D uncertain. Germline V CDR1 and CDR2: SGHTA, FQGTGA. V lost 4 bases and J lost 4, with 16 bases in between. CDR3 length: 15 residues. CDR3 amino acids: CASSSWRSGPETQYF. DNA for the CDR3: TGTGCCAGCAGCTCGTGGCGATCGGGTCCAGAGACCCAGTACTTC.

V and J are TRBV20-1 and TRBJ2-2; TRBD2 is a possible D gene (6 bases). There are 13 residues in the CDR3. Germline V lookup: CDR1 DFQATT, CDR2 SNEGSKA (reference sequence). Trimming took 3 bases from V and 11 from J, leaving 16 bases between them. CDR3 protein: CSASGDGGQELFF. CDR3 DNA: TGCAGTGCTAGTGGCGATGGAGGGCAAGAGCTGTTTTTT.

This clonotype was seen ten or more times. This chain uses TRBV2 with TRBJ1-1; D perhaps matches TRBD1 (5 bases). The CDR3 totals 13 residues. Per the germline V gene, CDR1 is SNHLY and CDR2 is FYNNEI. V was cut by 4 bases and J by 5 bases, with 11 bases left in between. Here the CDR3 DNA reads TGTGCCAGCAGTGGGGGGGGGGGGACTGAAGCTTTCTTT. Translation: CASSGGGGTEAFF.

This clonotype was counted many times. V gene TRBV30 combines with J gene TRBJ1-2; a weak D match, TRBD1 (5 bases). The CDR3 runs 14 residues. Germline lookup yields CDR1 GTSNPN and CDR2 SVGIG (reference sequence). V dropped 2 bases and J dropped 5 bases, with 15 bases sitting between them. CDR3 protein: CAWSIGRGVYGYTF. In nucleotides, the CDR3 is TGTGCCTGGAGTATAGGCCGGGGGGTATATGGCTACACCTTC.

In its sample, this clonotype was seen many times. The chain recombines TRBV30 with TRBJ2-7; 7 bases map to TRBD1. Looked up from germline, CDR1 is GTSNPN and CDR2 is SVGIG (reference sequence). V was pared by 6 bases and J by 6 bases, with 8 bases of the junction left unmatched. There are 12 residues in the CDR3. CDR3: CACTGAGGEQYF. The CDR3 DNA is TGTGCCTGCACAGGGGCTGGGGGCGAGCAGTACTTC.

The chain combines TRBV9 with TRBJ2-7, with a weak D call TRBD2 (6 bases). Germline assignment: CDR1 SGDLS and CDR2 YYNGEE. V gave up 7 bases and J gave up 5 bases, with 16 bases separating them. CDR3 length equals 13 residues. The CDR3 DNA reads TGTGCCAGCCAACGACCGGGGGACGACGAGCAGTACTTC. Translated, it gives CASQRPGDDEQYF.

Ten or more counts support this clonotype. The chain links TRBV28 to TRBJ1-2; D might be TRBD1 (5 bases). This CDR3 comprises 17 residues. Germline-derived CDR1 and CDR2 are MDHEN and SYDVKM. V shed 2 bases and J shed 2 bases, with 18 bases lying between them. The CDR3 nucleotides read TGTGCCAGCAGTTTAGAAAGGAATTCAGGGCCGAACTATGGCTACACCTTC. Protein product: CASSLERNSGPNYGYTF.

The table lists this clonotype with a few counts. This chain links TRBV9 with TRBJ1-5, with TRBD1 identical over 7 bases. CDR3 size: 21 residues. Per germline, CDR1 SGDLS and CDR2 YYNGEE. After removal of 0 bases from V and 0 bases from J, the junction contained 18 bases not matched to a gene. The CDR3 is CASSVDRREGGQQCSNQPQHF. CDR3 coding DNA: TGTGCCAGCAGCGTAGATCGGAGAGAAGGGGGCCAGCAGTGTAGCAATCAGCCCCAGCATTTT.

This clonotype was counted a few times. The chain links TRBV28 to TRBJ2-2; 7 bases map to TRBD1. The CDR3 has 16 amino acids. Germline V CDR1 and CDR2: MDHEN, SYDVKM. V gave up 8 bases and J gave up 0 bases; unmatched junction bases: 9. The DNA for the CDR3 is TGTGCCAGCCGTTCCTGGGACAGCTCGAACACCGGGGAGCTGTTTTTT. Amino acids: CASRSWDSSNTGELFF.

This clonotype was counted ten times or more. The chain carries TRBV30 and TRBJ1-2; 12 nucleotides align to TRBD1. Germline trimming cut 7 bases from V and 3 bases from J; bases unmatched to any gene: 3. This CDR3 contains 13 residues. CDR1 and CDR2 (germline): GTSNPN, SVGIG (reference sequence). The CDR3 region is CASGTGGDYGYTF. The CDR3 DNA reads as TGTGCCTCCGGGACAGGGGGCGACTATGGCTACACCTTC.

This clonotype was observed many times. This chain links TRBV6-6 with TRBJ2-5, with TRBD1 matching 8 bases. With 0 bases clipped from V and 3 bases from J, the junction kept 9 bases outside the gene matches. CDR1 is MNHNY, CDR2 SVGAGI, per germline (reference sequence). This CDR3 is built from 17 residues. CDR3 in amino acids: CASSYSMGTGGKETQYF. CDR3 sequence (DNA): TGTGCCAGCAGTTACTCAATGGGGACAGGAGGCAAAGAGACCCAGTACTTC.

This clonotype appeared a few times. V and J are TRBV5-1 and TRBJ1-2; TRBD1 aligns across 9 bases. V gave up 0 bases and J gave up 4 bases; unmatched junction bases: 7. The CDR3 runs 16 residues. The V gene's germline CDR1 is SGHRS and CDR2 YFSETQ. In nucleotides, the CDR3 is TGCGCCAGCAGCTTGGGTCGGACAGGGGATCTCTATGGCTACACCTTC. Protein: CASSLGRTGDLYGYTF.

The CDR3 reads CASSVGEGRLDEQYF. DNA of the CDR3: TGTGCCAGCAGCGTAGGGGAGGGCCGACTTGACGAGCAGTACTTC. V is TRBV9 and J is TRBJ2-7; 7 nucleotides align to TRBD2. Germline trimming cut 0 bases from V and 5 bases from J; bases unmatched to any gene: 8. Per the germline V gene, CDR1 is SGDLS and CDR2 is YYNGEE. This CDR3 has 15 amino acids.

This clonotype was seen ten or more times. This chain uses TRBV20-1 with TRBJ1-4; D gene ambiguous. V dropped 2 bases and J dropped 2 bases, with 9 bases sitting between them. This CDR3 contains 14 residues. Germline lookup yields CDR1 DFQATT and CDR2 SNEGSKA (reference sequence). In nucleotides, the CDR3 is TGCAGTGCTAGATCGGGAGGTACTAATGAAAAACTGTTTTTT. This encodes CSARSGGTNEKLFF.

This clonotype appeared many times. J is TRBJ1-1 and V is TRBV7-9; D possibly corresponds to TRBD1 (5 bases). V was clipped by 5 bases and J by 1 base, with 11 bases between them. In germline, CDR1 is SEHNR, CDR2 FQNEAQ (reference sequence). This CDR3 has 14 amino acids. The CDR3 coding sequence is TGTGCCAGCAGCATGACAGTGCGGAACACTGAAGCTTTCTTT. Amino acids: CASSMTVRNTEAFF.

J is TRBJ2-3 and V is TRBV9; D ambiguous. CDR3 length equals 14 residues. Trimming shortened V by 0 bases and J by 5 bases, and 10 bases separated the two germline ends. The germline V gene encodes CDR1 SGDLS and CDR2 YYNGEE. DNA for the CDR3: TGTGCCAGCAGCGTAGAGGTGGGAAGAGATACGCAGTATTTT. This gives the protein CASSVEVGRDTQYF.

The chain couples TRBV27 to TRBJ2-4, with TRBD2 matching 13 bases. Germline V gene data show CDR1 as MNHEY and CDR2 as SMNVEV (reference sequence). Trimming cost V 5 bases and J 7 bases; bases outside gene matches: 8. The CDR3 length is 16 residues. CDR3 DNA: TGTGCCAGCAGTAAATGGACTAGCGGGAGTCAGAACATTCAGTACTTC. Translation: CASSKWTSGSQNIQYF.

The chain recombines TRBV9 with TRBJ2-5, with D tentatively TRBD1 (6 bases). The ends were cut back, 0 bases at V and 5 bases at J, with 17 bases in the middle. The germline V gene encodes CDR1 SGDLS and CDR2 YYNGEE. The CDR3 is made up of 16 amino acids. CDR3 nucleotides: TGTGCCAGCAGCGTAGGAGGGGGAGTGCTCCAGGAGACCCAGTACTTC. Its protein product is CASSVGGGVLQETQYF. Together with reference TRBV9 and TRBJ2-5, the CDR3 gives the full variable domain: DSGVTQTPKHLITATGQRVTLRCSPRSGDLSVYWYQQSLDQGLQFLIQYYNGEERAKGNILERFSAQQFPDLHSELNLSSLELGDSALYFCASSVGGGVLQETQYFGPGTRLLVL.

The CDR3 reads CASSDSTAGVGTGELFF. The DNA for the CDR3 is TGTGCCAGCAGTGACTCGACAGCGGGAGTAGGTACCGGGGAGCTGTTTTTT. V usage is TRBV6-4 and J usage is TRBJ2-2, with 8 nucleotides matching TRBD2. The CDR3 covers 17 residues. The germline gives CDR1 MRHNA, CDR2 SNTAGT. With V trimmed by 0 bases and J by 5 bases, 8 bases remained unmatched.

This clonotype was found many times. This chain connects TRBV7-8 to TRBJ1-1; a weak D match, TRBD1 (6 bases). The CDR3 is 14 residues long. Germline V lookup: CDR1 SGHVS, CDR2 FQNEAQ. The germline V and J ends were trimmed by 5 bases and 1 base, with 11 bases remaining between them. CDR3 sequence reads: CASSPRQANTEAFF. The CDR3 coding sequence is TGTGCCAGCAGCCCCCGACAGGCGAACACTGAAGCTTTCTTT.

Here the CDR3 reads CASSRQTSGSYEQYF. In nucleotides, the CDR3 is TGTGCCAGCTCACGACAGACTAGCGGCTCCTACGAGCAGTACTTC. The chain carries TRBV18 and TRBJ2-7; 9 bases are shared with TRBD2. This CDR3 spans 15 amino acids. J gave up 0 bases and V 4 bases, and 4 bases lay outside the gene matches. CDR1 is KGHSH, CDR2 LQKENI, per germline.

This clonotype was found a few times. This chain joins TRBV9 and TRBJ2-1, with D uncertain. Trimming left V 5 bases short and J 1 base short, with 10 bases between. The CDR3 is 14 residues long. Germline assignment: CDR1 SGDLS and CDR2 YYNGEE. For the CDR3, the DNA is TGTGCCAGCAGTCAAGACACGTCCTACAATGAGCAGTTCTTC. Its translation: CASSQDTSYNEQFF.

This clonotype appeared many times. The V gene is TRBV27, the J gene TRBJ1-5, with D perhaps TRBD1 (6 bases). The V and J ends lost 6 bases and 4 bases respectively, with 22 bases between them. Germline V CDR1 and CDR2: MNHEY, SMNVEV (reference sequence). This CDR3 region has 17 residues. CDR3 region: CASRKLVFGGLNQPQHF. The CDR3 nucleotides are TGTGCCAGCAGGAAACTGGTTTTCGGGGGCCTGAATCAGCCCCAGCATTTT.

This clonotype was recorded many times. The V call is TRBV12-3 or TRBV12-4, the J call TRBJ2-7; tentative D call: TRBD2 (5 bases). V lost 6 bases, J lost 3 bases, and 12 bases lay in between. CDR3 length: 13 amino acids. CDR3 in amino acids: CASSSGLYYEQYF. The CDR3 bases are TGTGCCAGCAGCAGCGGACTCTACTACGAGCAGTACTTC.

This clonotype was seen at least ten times. The CDR3 DNA is TGCAGTGCTAGGGTTTGGACAGGGGATACCTACGAGCAGTACTTC. This sequence encodes CSARVWTGDTYEQYF. The chain combines TRBV20-1 with TRBJ2-7; TRBD1 aligns across 9 bases. The CDR3 is made up of 15 amino acids. V shed 3 bases, J shed 2 bases, and the junction held 8 bases outside the gene matches. CDR1 DFQATT and CDR2 SNEGSKA come from the germline V gene (reference sequence).

This clonotype was detected many times. V usage is TRBV20-1 and J usage is TRBJ2-1, with 13 nucleotides matching TRBD2. The CDR3 runs to 18 residues. Per the germline V gene, CDR1 is DFQATT and CDR2 is SNEGSKA (reference sequence). V lost 3 bases to trimming and J lost 5 bases; unmatched junction nucleotides: 13. CDR3 nucleotides: TGCAGTGCTAGCCGACTAGCGGGAGGATCCCAGCTCAACAATGAGCAGTTCTTC. Amino acid sequence: CSASRLAGGSQLNNEQFF.

This clonotype showed up many times. The rearrangement joins TRBV7-9 to TRBJ2-7, with TRBD2 matching 8 bases. This CDR3 is 14 amino acids long. V dropped 5 bases and J dropped 5; count of bases not matched to a gene: 8. Per the germline V gene, CDR1 is SEHNR and CDR2 is FQNEAQ (reference sequence). Here the CDR3 DNA reads TGTGCCAGCAGCGTAAGCGGGAGTTACGACGAGCAGTACTTC. It translates to CASSVSGSYDEQYF.

This clonotype was counted at least ten times. This rearrangement joins TRBV6-2 or TRBV6-3 to TRBJ2-7; D is perhaps TRBD2 (5 bases). Germline V gene sequence: CDR1 MNHEY, CDR2 SVGEGT. This CDR3 spans 16 amino acids. V lost 0 bases to trimming and J lost 5 bases, with 17 bases between them. CDR3: CASSYSIFVGDHEQYF. The CDR3 region has the DNA TGTGCCAGCAGTTACTCCATCTTCGTGGGAGACCACGAGCAGTACTTC.

This clonotype has a count of ten or more. The V and J genes are TRBV12-3 or TRBV12-4 and TRBJ1-4; perhaps TRBD1 as D (5 bases). V was clipped by 8 bases and J by 7 bases, with 17 bases between them. The CDR3 length is 14 residues. CDR3 DNA sequence: TGTGCCAGCCGATCCTACCAGGGAGGTGAAAAACTGTTTTTT. This translates into CASRSYQGGEKLFF.